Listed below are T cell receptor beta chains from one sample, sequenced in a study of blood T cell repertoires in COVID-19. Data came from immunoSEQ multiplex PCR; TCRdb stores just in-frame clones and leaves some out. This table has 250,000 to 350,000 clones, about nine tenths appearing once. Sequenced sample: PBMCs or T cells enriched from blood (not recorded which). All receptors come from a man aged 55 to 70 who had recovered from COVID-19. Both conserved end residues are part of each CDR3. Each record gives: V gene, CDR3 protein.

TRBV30 CAFLAGAAEQYF
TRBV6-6 CASSSTGMGEQYF
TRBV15 CATRAGLVSTDTQYF
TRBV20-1 CSASRSGTYNEQFF
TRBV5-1 CASSSGDRESYEQYF
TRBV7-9 CASSLVSYGYTF
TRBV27 CASSFLLADRRVEQFF
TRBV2 CASNRRTSTTDTQYF
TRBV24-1 CATSDLGPGETQYF
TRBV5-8 CASSRRQGNQPQHF
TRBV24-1 CATATGSSTDTQYF
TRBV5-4 CASSIKQGAGTEAFF
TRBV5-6 CASSLGPPSGGVDEQFF
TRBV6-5 CASSYRGQWRTDTQYF
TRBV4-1 CASSQGRDSGNTIYF
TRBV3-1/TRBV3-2 CASSQVRGSGANVLTF
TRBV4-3 CASSQDLSTSRRGYTF
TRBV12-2 CASRLVERGLRNQPQHF
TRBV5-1 CASSPTGGGYGYTF
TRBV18 CASSEGRGVHEQYF
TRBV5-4 CATLAGGQETQYF
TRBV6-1 CASSEGTAPQPQHF
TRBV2 CASRTTTDRGRPEAFF
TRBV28 CASSSGVQPQHF
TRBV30 CAWGTGVGNTIYF
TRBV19 CASKSPWTDVTEAFF
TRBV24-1 CATSSPPDRVNQPQHF
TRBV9 CASSTDGGNEQFF
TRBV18 CASSHGGRGMNTEAFF
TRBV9 CASSVHYRDNEKLFF
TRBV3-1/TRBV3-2 CASSQLLAPKVNEQFF
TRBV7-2 CASSLTSSPLHF
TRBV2 CASKGDNGSYGYTF
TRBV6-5 CASLDRGVEKLFF
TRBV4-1 CASSQEHSGSGTQYF
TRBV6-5 CASRKQKNTEAFF
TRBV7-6 CASSLANTAQETQYF
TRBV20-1 CSATGDYEQYF
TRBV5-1 CASSLGTGSNEQFF
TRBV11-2 CASTPGADTQYF
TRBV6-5 CASSNRGGGEQFF
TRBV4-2 CASSQDMSYEQYF
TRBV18 CASSPPTGVNEQYF
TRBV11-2 CASSLTMTYEQYF
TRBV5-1 CASSLGYGYVDGYTF
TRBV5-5 CASSLTQGEFYEQYF
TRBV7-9 CASSLGGTGQQPQHF
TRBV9 CASSVGRGTVNEQFF
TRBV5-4 CASSPRDSSYEQYF
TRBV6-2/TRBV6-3 CASGWGRTDTQYF
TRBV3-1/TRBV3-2 CASSQEGTGRRNTEAFF
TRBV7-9 CASSLISDAGYTF
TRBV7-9 CASHHWGLGHQWNNEQFF
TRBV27 CASSFSRSHEQFF